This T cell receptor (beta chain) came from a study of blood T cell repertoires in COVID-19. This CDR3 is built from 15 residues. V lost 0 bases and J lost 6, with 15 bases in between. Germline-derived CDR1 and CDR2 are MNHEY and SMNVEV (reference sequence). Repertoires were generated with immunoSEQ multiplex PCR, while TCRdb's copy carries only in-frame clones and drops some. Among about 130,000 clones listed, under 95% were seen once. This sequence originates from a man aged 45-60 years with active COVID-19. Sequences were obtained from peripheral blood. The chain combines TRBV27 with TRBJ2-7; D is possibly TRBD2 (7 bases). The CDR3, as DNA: TGTGCCAGCAGTTTATCTGTGGAGGGGGGGCTCGAGCAGTACTTC. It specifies CASSLSVEGGLEQYF.